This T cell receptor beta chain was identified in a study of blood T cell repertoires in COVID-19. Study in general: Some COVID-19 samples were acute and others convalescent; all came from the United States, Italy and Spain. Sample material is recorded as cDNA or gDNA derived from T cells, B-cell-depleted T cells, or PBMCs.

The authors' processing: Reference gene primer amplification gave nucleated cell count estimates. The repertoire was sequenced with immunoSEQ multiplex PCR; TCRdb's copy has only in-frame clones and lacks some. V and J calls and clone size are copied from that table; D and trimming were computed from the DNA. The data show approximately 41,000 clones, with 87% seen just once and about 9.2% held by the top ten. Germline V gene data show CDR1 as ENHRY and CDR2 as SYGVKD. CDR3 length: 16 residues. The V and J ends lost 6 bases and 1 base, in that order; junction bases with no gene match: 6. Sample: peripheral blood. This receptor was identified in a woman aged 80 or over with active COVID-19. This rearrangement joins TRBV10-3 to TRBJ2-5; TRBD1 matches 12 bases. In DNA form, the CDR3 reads TGTGCCATCAGCGGGACAGGGGGCAGCAGCCAAGAGACCCAGTACTTC. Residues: CAISGTGGSSQETQYF.